This passage covers 21 T cell receptor beta chains from one sample sequenced in a study of blood T cell repertoires in COVID-19. Libraries were prepared by immunoSEQ multiplex PCR; TCRdb keeps only in-frame clonotypes and omits some of them. The profile shows roughly 200,000 clones, about 85% of them singletons. The sequenced sample was peripheral blood. Receptor source: a woman aged 25 to 45 with active or convalescent COVID-19.

This clone was counted once. This chain uses TRBV28 with TRBJ2-7; 9 nucleotides line up with TRBD1. The CDR3 has 15 residues. Germline loops: CDR1 MDHEN, CDR2 SYDVKM. With 6 bases clipped from V and 3 bases from J, the junction kept 9 bases outside the gene matches. The CDR3 region is CASSGQGQGRYEQYF. Written as DNA, the CDR3 is TGTGCCAGCAGCGGCCAGGGACAGGGACGCTACGAGCAGTACTTC.

V gene TRBV5-6 combines with J gene TRBJ1-5, with unresolved D. V lost 0 bases, J lost 7 bases, and 11 bases lay in between. The CDR3 totals 14 residues. CDR1 and CDR2 from the germline V gene are SGHDT and YYEEEE. The CDR3, as DNA: TGTGCCAGCAGCTTGGCCCTCGGAGGACAGCCCCAGCATTTT. It translates to CASSLALGGQPQHF.

The chain uses TRBV19 and TRBJ1-2; maybe TRBD1 (5 bases). Germline lookup yields CDR1 LNHDA and CDR2 SQIVND (reference sequence). V lost 7 bases to trimming and J lost 5 bases, with 14 bases between them. This CDR3 has 13 residues. The CDR3 DNA reads TGTGCCAGTACTTTCGGGGGTGAATATGGCTACACCTTC. Residues: CASTFGGEYGYTF.

The chain recombines TRBV5-6 with TRBJ1-1; D is uncertain. Germline V gene lookup returns CDR1 SGHDT and CDR2 YYEEEE. V was pared by 4 bases and J by 4 bases, with 14 bases between. CDR3 length equals 14 residues. CDR3 nucleotides: TGTGCCAGCAGCCCACTCCAAACGAGCACTGAAGCTTTCTTT. Translated, it gives CASSPLQTSTEAFF.

This clone was recorded a few times. The V gene is TRBV2, the J gene TRBJ2-7; D is perhaps TRBD1 (6 bases). The germline gives CDR1 SNHLY, CDR2 FYNNEI. The CDR3 covers 14 residues. The ends were cut back, 7 bases at V and 0 bases at J, with 13 bases in the middle. CDR3 DNA: TGTGCCAGCAAACTCCGGGACATCTCCTACGAGCAGTACTTC. Its translation: CASKLRDISYEQYF.

There are a few counts of this clone. This rearrangement joins TRBV7-2 to TRBJ2-1; weak D call: TRBD2 (6 bases). Germline V gives CDR1 SGHTA, CDR2 FQGNSA. V gave up 8 bases and J gave up 7 bases, with 15 bases separating them. This CDR3 has 13 residues. The CDR3 nucleotides are TGTGCCAGCTGCTCCTTCGCGGGGAATGAGCAGTTCTTC. Residues: CASCSFAGNEQFF. The full variable domain, with the rest looked up from reference TRBV7-2 and TRBJ2-1, is GAGVSQSPSNKVTEKGKDVELRCDPISGHTALYWYRQSLGQGLEFLIYFQGNSAPDKSGLPSDRFSAERTGGSVSTLTIQRTQQEDSAVYLCASCSFAGNEQFFGPGTRLTVL.

V is TRBV10-3 and J is TRBJ2-1; 14 nucleotides match TRBD2. Germline CDR1 reads ENHRY; CDR2 reads SYGVKD. J was trimmed by 4 bases and V by 10 bases; bases with no gene match: 12. CDR3 length: 17 residues. The CDR3 coding sequence is TGTGCCACCCGGACTAGCGGGGGGCAAGGGGCATACAATGAGCAGTTCTTC. Translating gives CATRTSGGQGAYNEQFF.

The rearrangement joins TRBV2 to TRBJ2-3; the match to TRBD2 covers 7 bases. The V gene end was trimmed by 4 bases and the J gene end by 2 bases; junction bases not matched to a gene: 6. The CDR3 consists of 15 residues. CDR1 and CDR2 from the germline V gene are SNHLY and FYNNEI. In DNA form, the CDR3 reads TGTGCCAGCAGTGTTTTGCGGGGGACCACAGATACGCAGTATTTT. Protein product: CASSVLRGTTDTQYF. The full variable domain, completed using reference TRBV2 and TRBJ2-3, is EPEVTQTPSHQVTQMGQEVILRCVPISNHLYFYWYRQILGQKVEFLVSFYNNEISEKSEIFDDQFSVERPDGSNFTLKIRSTKLEDSAMYFCASSVLRGTTDTQYFGPGTRLTVL.

V and J are TRBV19 and TRBJ2-1, with 10 nucleotides matching TRBD2. The CDR3 covers 14 residues. J lost 9 bases, V lost 3 bases, and 5 bases had no gene match. Looked up from germline, CDR1 is LNHDA and CDR2 is SQIVND (reference sequence). This CDR3 reads CASSMEREGSEQFF. The DNA of the CDR3 is TGTGCCAGTAGTATGGAGCGGGAGGGCAGTGAGCAGTTCTTC.

The chain carries TRBV7-2 and TRBJ1-2; D might be TRBD1 (6 bases). This CDR3 spans 17 amino acids. Germline V gene data show CDR1 as SGHTA and CDR2 as FQGNSA. V was shortened by 1 base and J by 4 bases, with 19 bases between the two germline ends. DNA of the CDR3: TGTGCCAGCAGCTTAGTGGGGGGGCGCGGGAGTGGCTATGGCTACACCTTC. This codes for CASSLVGGRGSGYGYTF.

The V gene is TRBV30, the J gene TRBJ2-7; no clear D. The CDR3 covers 11 residues. Deletions cut 3 bases from V and 0 bases from J, with 3 bases between. Germline values: CDR1 GTSNPN, CDR2 SVGIG (reference sequence). The CDR3 DNA follows: TGTGCCTGGAGGAGCTCCTACGAGCAGTACTTC. Translation gives CAWRSSYEQYF. Drawing the rest from reference TRBV30 and TRBJ2-7, the complete variable domain is SQTIHQWPATLVQPVGSPLSLECTVEGTSNPNLYWYRQAAGRGLQLLFYSVGIGQISSEVPQNLSASRPQDRQFILSSKKLLLSDSGFYLCAWRSSYEQYFGPGTRLTVT.

J is TRBJ1-1 and V is TRBV12-3 or TRBV12-4; D remains unclear. CDR3 length: 13 amino acids. V lost 6 bases, J lost 0 bases, and 8 bases lay in between. CDR3 in DNA: TGTGCCAGCAGGAGGGAATTGAACACTGAAGCTTTCTTT. It yields the protein CASRRELNTEAFF.

The chain carries TRBV9 and TRBJ1-4; D gene uncertain. V lost 0 bases and J 6 bases, leaving 12 bases between the germline ends. There are 15 residues in the CDR3. Germline CDR1 and CDR2: SGDLS and YYNGEE. CDR3 nucleotide sequence: TGTGCCAGCAGCGTAGGGGCGGGGAGCGATGAAAAACTGTTTTTT. As protein: CASSVGAGSDEKLFF.

The J gene is TRBJ2-7, the V gene TRBV6-5; 7 bases agree with TRBD2. The CDR3 has 16 residues. CDR1 is MNHEY and CDR2 is SVGAGI in the germline V gene. V dropped 2 bases and J dropped 3; count of bases not matched to a gene: 10. This CDR3 reads CASSYSGAGSLYEQYF. The DNA of the CDR3 is TGTGCCAGCAGTTACAGCGGAGCGGGATCCCTCTACGAGCAGTACTTC.

The chain has TRBV14 and TRBJ1-1, with D unclear. Germline V gene lookup returns CDR1 SGHDN and CDR2 FVKESK. This CDR3 is built from 15 residues. The V end lost 2 bases, the J end lost 3 bases, and 13 bases lay between the germline ends. The CDR3 nucleotides read TGTGCCAGCAGCCAAATAGGAGGGCTCTACACTGAAGCTTTCTTT. As protein: CASSQIGGLYTEAFF.

The chain uses TRBV2 and TRBJ2-2, with 10 nucleotides matching TRBD1. The V and J ends lost 6 bases and 5 bases, in that order; junction bases with no gene match: 3. CDR3 length equals 14 residues. Germline V CDR1 and CDR2: SNHLY, FYNNEI. Here the CDR3 reads CASRGTGATGELFF. Written as DNA, the CDR3 is TGTGCCAGCAGAGGGACAGGGGCTACCGGGGAGCTGTTTTTT.

This chain connects TRBV5-4 to TRBJ1-6; TRBD1 is a possible D gene (5 bases). Germline loops: CDR1 SGHNT, CDR2 YYREEE (reference sequence). V was clipped by 3 bases and J by 7 bases, with 11 bases between them. This CDR3 is 14 amino acids long. The DNA of the CDR3 is TGTGCCAGCAGCTGGGGAGGGGACAATTCACCCCTCCACTTT. Encoded protein: CASSWGGDNSPLHF.

The chain recombines TRBV6-1 with TRBJ2-6; D possibly corresponds to TRBD1 (6 bases). The germline V gene has CDR1 MNHNS and CDR2 SASEGT. Trimming removed 2 bases from V and 3 bases from J, with 8 bases in between. The length of the CDR3 is 15 residues. The CDR3 DNA is TGTGCCAGCAGTGAACAGACAGGTGGGGCCAACGTCCTGACTTTC. It codes for CASSEQTGGANVLTF.

On this clone: The same CDR3 also results from other DNA sequences found in this sample. The J gene is TRBJ2-1, the V gene TRBV19; TRBD1 matches 7 bases. J was trimmed by 2 bases and V by 5 bases; bases with no gene match: 3. The CDR3 has 14 amino acids. Germline CDR1 is LNHDA and CDR2 is SQIVND (reference sequence). The CDR3 nucleotides read TGTGCCAGTAGTCCCGACAGGGCCTACAATGAGCAGTTCTTC. Protein product: CASSPDRAYNEQFF.

This chain connects TRBV14 to TRBJ1-4; D may be TRBD1 (5 bases). V lost 0 bases to trimming and J lost 4 bases, with 12 bases between them. CDR1 SGHDN and CDR2 FVKESK come from the germline V gene. The CDR3 is 16 residues long. The CDR3 DNA follows: TGTGCCAGCAGCCAAGATTCACAGGTCCGTAATGAAAAACTGTTTTTT. Translating gives CASSQDSQVRNEKLFF.

The chain couples TRBV6-5 to TRBJ2-3, with a weak D call TRBD1 (6 bases). V was pared by 6 bases and J by 0 bases, with 10 bases between. Looked up from germline, CDR1 is MNHEY and CDR2 is SVGAGI. CDR3 length: 14 amino acids. The CDR3 DNA sequence: TGTGCCAGCAGCACAGGGTCTAGCACAGATACGCAGTATTTT. Translated, it gives CASSTGSSTDTQYF.